Listed here are 14 T cell receptor beta chains from one sample, sequenced in a study of blood T cell repertoires in COVID-19. Generated by immunoSEQ multiplex PCR, the TCRdb table keeps only in-frame clones and is missing some. Of hundreds of thousands of clones in the sample, around 89% were seen once. Sequenced input: PBMCs or T cells enriched from blood (not recorded which). The receptors here all came from a woman in her fifties or sixties who had recovered from COVID-19.

The chain combines TRBV24-1 with TRBJ2-5, with 9 bases that match TRBD1. The CDR3 covers 14 residues. The J segment lost 5 bases and the V segment lost 5 bases, leaving 5 bases of the junction unmatched. The germline V gene has CDR1 KGHDR and CDR2 SFDVKD. The CDR3 region has the DNA TGTGCCACCAGTGTCACAGGGGGCTTTGAGACCCAGTACTTC. It translates to CATSVTGGFETQYF.

The chain joins TRBV24-1 to TRBJ2-1, with D possibly TRBD1 on 5 matching bases. Deletions cut 6 bases from V and 0 bases from J, with 14 bases between. This CDR3 contains 16 residues. From germline, CDR1 is KGHDR and CDR2 SFDVKD. The CDR3 spells CATSSSTVYSYNEQFF. The CDR3 nucleotides read TGTGCCACCAGTTCCTCGACAGTCTACTCCTACAATGAGCAGTTCTTC.

The rearrangement links TRBV30 to TRBJ2-7; no definite D call. The CDR3 has 15 amino acids. Germline CDR1 reads GTSNPN; CDR2 reads SVGIG (reference sequence). V gave up 2 bases and J gave up 7 bases, with 21 bases separating them. In DNA form, the CDR3 reads TGTGCCTGGAGTCCCCGGGTAGCCCTCCCATGGGAGCAGTACTTC. Protein sequence: CAWSPRVALPWEQYF.

This chain links TRBV20-1 with TRBJ2-1; D is undetermined. Germline assignment: CDR1 DFQATT and CDR2 SNEGSKA (reference sequence). This CDR3 spans 11 amino acids. The germline V and J ends were trimmed by 2 bases and 8 bases, with 7 bases remaining between them. The CDR3 DNA is TGCAGTGCTAGATACATTGATGAGCAGTTCTTC. It yields the protein CSARYIDEQFF.

CDR3 sequence reads: CASSQVGRASGYTF. The CDR3 DNA is TGTGCCAGCAGCCAAGTAGGCAGGGCCAGCGGCTACACCTTC. The rearrangement links TRBV14 to TRBJ1-2; D may be TRBD1 (5 bases). Per the germline V gene, CDR1 is SGHDN and CDR2 is FVKESK. Between the trimmed V and J ends, which lost 1 base and 8 bases, there was a span of 14 bases. This CDR3 has 14 amino acids.

The chain employs TRBV30 and TRBJ1-4; 9 bases agree with TRBD1. The CDR3 covers 15 residues. Germline lookup yields CDR1 GTSNPN and CDR2 SVGIG (reference sequence). The junction had 6 bases not matched to a gene; V was cut back by 0 bases and J by 7 bases. CDR3 protein: CAWSVGTGSGEKLFF. The CDR3 region has the DNA TGTGCCTGGAGTGTTGGGACAGGGAGTGGTGAAAAACTGTTTTTT.

This rearrangement joins TRBV18 to TRBJ1-5, with unresolved D. Between the trimmed V and J ends, which lost 5 bases and 2 bases, there was a span of 10 bases. The CDR3 extends over 14 amino acids. CDR1 and CDR2 from the germline V gene are KGHSH and LQKENI. The CDR3 sequence: CASSGGLGNQPQHF. As DNA, the CDR3 is TGTGCCAGCTCAGGTGGGCTTGGCAATCAGCCCCAGCATTTT.

The chain carries TRBV28 and TRBJ2-7; possible D gene TRBD1, 6 bases. The CDR3 has 13 amino acids. V was clipped by 6 bases and J by 0 bases, with 9 bases between them. Germline V CDR1 and CDR2: MDHEN, SYDVKM. The CDR3 sequence: CASRWDNSYEQYF. CDR3 coding DNA: TGTGCCAGCAGGTGGGACAACTCCTACGAGCAGTACTTC.

The rearrangement uses TRBV15 and TRBJ1-2, with 10 bases fitting TRBD1. Looked up from germline, CDR1 is LNHNV and CDR2 is YYDKDF (reference sequence). V was clipped by 0 bases and J by 5 bases; unmatched bases: 18. The CDR3 is 20 residues long. Here the CDR3 DNA reads TGTGCCACCAGCAGAGATGTAAACCGGGACAGGGGCGTCCGAGATTATGGCTACACCTTC. Translating it yields CATSRDVNRDRGVRDYGYTF.

This clone was seen once. This chain links TRBV7-2 with TRBJ2-3; 8 bases are shared with TRBD2. The trim removed 2 bases at V and 3 bases at J, leaving 4 bases unmatched. CDR1 is SGHTA and CDR2 is FQGNSA in the germline V gene. The CDR3 is 15 amino acids. The CDR3 is CASSLFAGGTDTQYF. DNA for the CDR3: TGTGCCAGCAGCTTATTTGCGGGAGGAACAGATACGCAGTATTTT.

J is TRBJ1-1 and V is TRBV27; D gene uncertain. V shed 6 bases and J shed 3 bases, with 14 bases lying between them. Germline V gene data show CDR1 as MNHEY and CDR2 as SMNVEV (reference sequence). This CDR3 has 14 amino acids. CDR3 amino acids: CASSNTPRDTEAFF. CDR3 nucleotide sequence: TGTGCCAGCAGCAACACACCGAGGGACACTGAAGCTTTCTTT.

The CDR3: CASSKDSNSYNEQFF. CDR3 sequence (DNA): TGCGCCAGCAGCAAGGACAGCAACTCCTACAATGAGCAGTTCTTC. The chain joins TRBV5-1 to TRBJ2-1; perhaps TRBD1 as D (6 bases). The CDR3 spans 15 residues. Trimming left V 4 bases short and J 0 bases short, with 11 bases between. Germline loops: CDR1 SGHRS, CDR2 YFSETQ.

J is TRBJ2-7 and V is TRBV18, with 7 bases fitting TRBD2. This CDR3 has 16 residues. V lost 3 bases and J lost 0; bases outside the gene matches: 8. Germline V gene data show CDR1 as KGHSH and CDR2 as LQKENI. CDR3 bases: TGTGCCAGCTCACCTCTCAGCGGGACGGGCTCCTACGAGCAGTACTTC. Its translation: CASSPLSGTGSYEQYF.

V and J are TRBV7-9 and TRBJ1-1; 7 bases map to TRBD1. The germline gives CDR1 SEHNR, CDR2 FQNEAQ (reference sequence). The J segment lost 5 bases and the V segment lost 5 bases, leaving 17 bases of the junction unmatched. This CDR3 is built from 17 residues. In nucleotides, the CDR3 is TGTGCCAGCAGCATAATAGACAGGGAGCCTTGGGGGACTGAAGCTTTCTTT. Translating it yields CASSIIDREPWGTEAFF.